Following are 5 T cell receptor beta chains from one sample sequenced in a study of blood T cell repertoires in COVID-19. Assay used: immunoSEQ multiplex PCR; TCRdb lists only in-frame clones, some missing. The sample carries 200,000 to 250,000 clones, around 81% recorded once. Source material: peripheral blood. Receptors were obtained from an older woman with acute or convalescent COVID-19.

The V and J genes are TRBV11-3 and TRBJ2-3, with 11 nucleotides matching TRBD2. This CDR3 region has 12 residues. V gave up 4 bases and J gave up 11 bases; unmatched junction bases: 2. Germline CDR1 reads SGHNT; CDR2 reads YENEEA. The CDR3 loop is CASSSSGGMQYF. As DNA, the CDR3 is TGTGCCAGCAGCTCTAGCGGGGGGATGCAGTATTTT.

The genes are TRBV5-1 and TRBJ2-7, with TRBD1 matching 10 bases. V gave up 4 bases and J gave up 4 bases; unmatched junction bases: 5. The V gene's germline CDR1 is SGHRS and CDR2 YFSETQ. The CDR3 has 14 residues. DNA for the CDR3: TGCGCCAGCAGCCACCCGGACAGGGGGTACGAGCAGTACTTC. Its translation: CASSHPDRGYEQYF.

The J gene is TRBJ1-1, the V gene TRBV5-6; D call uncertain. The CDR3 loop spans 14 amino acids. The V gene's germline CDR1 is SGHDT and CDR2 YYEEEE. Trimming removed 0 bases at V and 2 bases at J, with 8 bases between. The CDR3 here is CASSLGHINTEAFF. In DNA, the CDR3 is TGTGCCAGCAGCTTGGGACATATTAACACTGAAGCTTTCTTT.

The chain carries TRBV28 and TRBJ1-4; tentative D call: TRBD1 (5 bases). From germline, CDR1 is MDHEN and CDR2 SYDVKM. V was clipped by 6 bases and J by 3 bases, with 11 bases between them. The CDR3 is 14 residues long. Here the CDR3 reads CASSEGGANEKLFF. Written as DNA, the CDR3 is TGTGCCAGCAGCGAGGGAGGGGCTAATGAAAAACTGTTTTTT. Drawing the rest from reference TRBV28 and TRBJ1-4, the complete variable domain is DVKVTQSSRYLVKRTGEKVFLECVQDMDHENMFWYRQDPGLGLRLIYFSYDVKMKEKGDIPEGYSVSREKKERFSLILESASTNQTSMYLCASSEGGANEKLFFGSGTQLSVL.

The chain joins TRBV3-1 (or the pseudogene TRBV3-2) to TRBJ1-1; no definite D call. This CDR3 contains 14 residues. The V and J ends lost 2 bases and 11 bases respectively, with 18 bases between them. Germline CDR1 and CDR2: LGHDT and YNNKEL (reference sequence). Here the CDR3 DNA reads TGTGCCAGCAGCCAAAGAGGCCGTGCCCCCCGGGCTTTCTTT. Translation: CASSQRGRAPRAFF.